This passage covers 20 T cell receptor beta chains from one sample sequenced in a study of blood T cell repertoires in COVID-19. Clones were read by immunoSEQ multiplex PCR, and TCRdb kept only the in-frame ones, dropping some. The data contain about 120,000 clones, roughly 90% of them seen just once; the ten biggest clones take up 4.6%. Source material: peripheral blood. These receptors originate from a man aged 55 to 70 with COVID-19, enrolled during active disease.

The rearrangement uses TRBV12-3 or TRBV12-4 and TRBJ1-6; D is unresolved. V was pared by 7 bases and J by 5 bases, with 9 bases between. This CDR3 has 13 amino acids. In DNA, the CDR3 is TGTGCCAGCACCCCGGGTCATAATTCACCCCTCCACTTT. It yields the protein CASTPGHNSPLHF.

The chain combines TRBV4-1 with TRBJ2-2; weak D call: TRBD2 (6 bases). The V end lost 1 base, the J end lost 0 bases, and 21 bases lay between the germline ends. CDR3 length equals 20 residues. Germline V gene lookup returns CDR1 MGHRA and CDR2 YSYEKL. CDR3 protein: CASSQGAGRIYGANTGELFF. The DNA for the CDR3 is TGCGCCAGCAGCCAAGGAGCAGGGAGGATTTACGGCGCGAACACCGGGGAGCTGTTTTTT.

The V call is TRBV4-3, the J call TRBJ2-1, with D perhaps matching TRBD1 (5 bases). V lost 2 bases and J lost 7, with 21 bases in between. The CDR3 is made up of 17 amino acids. Germline loops: CDR1 LGHNA, CDR2 YSLEER. CDR3 sequence: CASSQYGAVSVDNEQFF. CDR3 coding DNA: TGCGCCAGCAGCCAATATGGGGCGGTATCAGTGGATAATGAGCAGTTCTTC.

V usage is TRBV7-9 and J usage is TRBJ2-7; no firm D call. Germline CDR1 reads SEHNR; CDR2 reads FQNEAQ (reference sequence). V was cut by 3 bases and J by 2 bases, with 2 bases left in between. The CDR3 is made up of 11 amino acids. In DNA form, the CDR3 reads TGTGCCAGCAGCTTTACCTACGAGCAGTACTTC. As protein: CASSFTYEQYF.

The rearrangement links TRBV27 to TRBJ2-3; possibly TRBD2 for D (5 bases). The CDR3 totals 15 residues. CDR1 is MNHEY and CDR2 is SMNVEV in the germline V gene (reference sequence). The V end was cut by 3 bases, the J end by 2 bases, with 12 bases between. DNA of the CDR3: TGTGCCAGCAGTTTGGTGGGCGGGTACACAGATACGCAGTATTTT. Protein product: CASSLVGGYTDTQYF.

The genes are TRBV11-1 and TRBJ1-1; D is ambiguous. Looked up from germline, CDR1 is SGHAT and CDR2 is FQDESV (reference sequence). The CDR3 runs to 14 residues. Deletions cut 3 bases from V and 4 bases from J, with 12 bases between. The CDR3 DNA is TGTGCCAGCAGCTTGGAGAGAAAAGGCACTGAAGCTTTCTTT. It encodes CASSLERKGTEAFF.

The chain employs TRBV27 and TRBJ1-1; maybe TRBD1 (6 bases). V dropped 5 bases and J dropped 4 bases, with 20 bases sitting between them. Looked up from germline, CDR1 is MNHEY and CDR2 is SMNVEV (reference sequence). The CDR3 is 16 amino acids. CDR3 nucleotides: TGTGCCAGCAGTCCGGACAGTAATAGTATAGGCACTGAAGCTTTCTTT. The encoded protein is CASSPDSNSIGTEAFF.

The V call is TRBV10-3, the J call TRBJ1-2; 10 bases match TRBD1. Germline V gene data show CDR1 as ENHRY and CDR2 as SYGVKD. The CDR3 runs to 14 residues. After removal of 6 bases from V and 6 bases from J, the junction contained 7 bases not matched to a gene. This CDR3 is CAISGAGTGDGYTF. The CDR3 DNA reads TGTGCCATCAGCGGTGCCGGGACAGGGGATGGCTACACCTTC.

The chain combines TRBV10-3 with TRBJ2-7, with D possibly matching TRBD2 (5 bases). The CDR3 spans 15 residues. The germline gives CDR1 ENHRY, CDR2 SYGVKD. The V and J ends lost 3 bases and 3 bases respectively, with 15 bases between them. As DNA, the CDR3 is TGTGCCATCAGTGACCCTGTAGCGAGTCGCTACGAGCAGTACTTC. Protein: CAISDPVASRYEQYF.

The V gene is TRBV19, the J gene TRBJ1-5; 9 nucleotides match TRBD1. Germline CDR1 and CDR2: LNHDA and SQIVND (reference sequence). V lost 6 bases to trimming and J lost 2 bases; unmatched junction nucleotides: 5. The CDR3 length is 15 residues. The CDR3 nucleotides read TGTGCCAGTAGCACAGGGGGCATCGGCAATCAGCCCCAGCATTTT. Residues: CASSTGGIGNQPQHF.

The chain has TRBV5-1 and TRBJ2-7; D uncertain. Trimming shortened V by 2 bases and J by 0 bases, and 12 bases separated the two germline ends. Germline CDR1 SGHRS, CDR2 YFSETQ. The CDR3 loop spans 15 amino acids. CDR3: CASSFRTSSSYEQYF. The DNA for the CDR3 is TGCGCCAGCAGCTTCCGAACTTCGAGCTCCTACGAGCAGTACTTC.

The rearrangement joins TRBV28 to TRBJ2-5, with D unresolved. Germline CDR1 reads MDHEN; CDR2 reads SYDVKM. V shed 6 bases and J shed 2 bases, with 10 bases lying between them. The CDR3 has 13 amino acids. CDR3: CASSRSEQETQYF. Here the CDR3 DNA reads TGTGCCAGCAGCCGCTCTGAGCAAGAGACCCAGTACTTC.

V and J are TRBV30 and TRBJ2-3; D perhaps matches TRBD1 (5 bases). V was cut by 2 bases and J by 1 base, with 10 bases left in between. The CDR3 contains 14 residues. Germline lookup yields CDR1 GTSNPN and CDR2 SVGIG (reference sequence). The DNA for the CDR3 is TGTGCCTGGAGTCAATTAGGGGGCACAGATACGCAGTATTTT. Translated: CAWSQLGGTDTQYF.

V gene TRBV7-2 combines with J gene TRBJ2-5; TRBD1 matches at 8 bases. Germline CDR1 SGHTA, CDR2 FQGNSA. V shed 3 bases, J shed 2 bases, and the junction held 2 bases outside the gene matches. CDR3 length: 14 residues. The CDR3 DNA reads as TGTGCCAGCAGCTTGCGGACAGGGCAAGAGACCCAGTACTTC. Translated, it gives CASSLRTGQETQYF.

This chain links TRBV4-1 with TRBJ2-1, with 7 bases fitting TRBD2. CDR1 and CDR2 from the germline V gene are MGHRA and YSYEKL. J was trimmed by 0 bases and V by 10 bases; bases with no gene match: 9. This CDR3 is built from 15 residues. CDR3 residues: CATSSGLSSYNEQFF. The CDR3 coding sequence is TGCGCCACCTCTAGCGGACTGAGCTCCTACAATGAGCAGTTCTTC.

The chain combines TRBV6-6 with TRBJ1-2, with 9 bases lining up with TRBD1. The trim removed 0 bases at V and 7 bases at J, leaving 3 bases unmatched. CDR1 and CDR2 from the germline V gene are MNHNY and SVGAGI (reference sequence). The CDR3 contains 14 residues. The CDR3, as DNA: TGTGCCAGCAGTTACTCCGACAGGGGGTTTGGCTACACCTTC. It translates to CASSYSDRGFGYTF.

Only one count was recorded for this clone. J is TRBJ1-1 and V is TRBV7-9; D possibly corresponds to TRBD1 (6 bases). Trimming left V 4 bases short and J 8 bases short, with 23 bases between. The CDR3 length is 16 residues. The germline V gene has CDR1 SEHNR and CDR2 FQNEAQ (reference sequence). The CDR3 sequence is CASSSTLTGYGEEAFF. For the CDR3, the DNA is TGTGCCAGCAGCTCGACTCTGACAGGTTACGGAGAAGAAGCTTTCTTT.

V and J are TRBV7-8 and TRBJ2-7, with 14 bases aligning to TRBD2. V was pared by 1 base and J by 1 base, with 0 bases of the junction left unmatched. CDR3 length: 16 amino acids. Germline V gene data show CDR1 as SGHVS and CDR2 as FQNEAQ. The CDR3 here is CASSLGLAGGSYEQYF. DNA of the CDR3: TGTGCCAGCAGCTTAGGACTAGCGGGAGGGTCCTACGAGCAGTACTTC.

This clone appeared a few times. This chain joins TRBV11-2 and TRBJ2-7, with 7 bases that match TRBD1. CDR1 is SGHAT and CDR2 is FQNNGV in the germline V gene. The CDR3 length is 16 residues. J lost 2 bases, V lost 1 base, and 8 bases had no gene match. CDR3 loop: CASSLVLGQEPYEQYF. The CDR3 coding sequence is TGTGCCAGCAGCTTAGTACTTGGACAGGAACCCTACGAGCAGTACTTC.

The chain combines TRBV14 with TRBJ2-7; TRBD1 aligns across 7 bases. The V gene end was trimmed by 1 base and the J gene end by 2 bases; junction bases not matched to a gene: 11. The germline gives CDR1 SGHDN, CDR2 FVKESK. The CDR3 is made up of 17 amino acids. CDR3 in amino acids: CASSQAVSWTGAYEQYF. The CDR3, as DNA: TGTGCCAGCAGCCAAGCGGTTTCGTGGACAGGAGCCTACGAGCAGTACTTC.